What follows are 21 T cell receptor beta chains derived from one specimen sequenced in a study of blood T cell repertoires in COVID-19. Sequencing was performed with immunoSEQ multiplex PCR; in TCRdb, only in-frame clones are kept and a portion is missing. The sample includes 90,000 or so clones, about 85% of them seen just once. Input material: peripheral blood. The receptors were sampled from a man between 60 and 75 years old with acute or convalescent COVID-19.

The chain links TRBV29-1 to TRBJ1-2; a weak D match, TRBD1 (5 bases). CDR3 size: 13 residues. V lost 1 base, J lost 8 bases, and 14 bases lay in between. The germline CDR1 and CDR2 sequences are SQVTM and ANQGSEA. CDR3 in amino acids: CSVEARDSQGYTF. The CDR3 nucleotides are TGCAGCGTTGAAGCGAGGGACTCTCAAGGCTACACCTTC.

This chain joins TRBV5-1 and TRBJ2-7, with D perhaps TRBD2 (5 bases). From germline, CDR1 is SGHRS and CDR2 YFSETQ. V lost 0 bases to trimming and J lost 5 bases, with 12 bases between them. This CDR3 is 14 amino acids long. The CDR3 is CASSLVTGIDEQYF. CDR3 in DNA: TGCGCCAGCAGCTTGGTGACCGGGATCGACGAGCAGTACTTC.

The chain links TRBV30 to TRBJ2-3; tentative D call: TRBD2 (6 bases). The ends were cut back, 3 bases at V and 10 bases at J, with 17 bases in the middle. Germline CDR1 GTSNPN, CDR2 SVGIG (reference sequence). This CDR3 has 13 residues. CDR3 loop: CAWRGDSSPAQYF. The CDR3 bases are TGTGCCTGGAGGGGGGACTCCTCTCCAGCGCAGTATTTT.

The genes are TRBV29-1 and TRBJ1-5, with D uncertain. CDR3 size: 13 residues. V lost 4 bases and J lost 6, with 13 bases in between. Germline V gives CDR1 SQVTM, CDR2 ANQGSEA. CDR3 nucleotide sequence: TGCAGCGTTGGCTTGGTGGGAGGTCAGCCCCAGCATTTT. Translated, it gives CSVGLVGGQPQHF. Together with reference TRBV29-1 and TRBJ1-5, the CDR3 gives the full variable domain: SAVISQKPSRDICQRGTSLTIQCQVDSQVTMMFWYRQQPGQSLTLIATANQGSEATYESGFVIDKFPISRPNLTFSTLTVSNMSPEDSSIYLCSVGLVGGQPQHFGDGTRLSIL.

The gene calls are TRBV7-6 and TRBJ1-6; D perhaps matches TRBD1 (6 bases). Germline loops: CDR1 SGHVS, CDR2 FNYEAQ. The CDR3 is 18 residues long. V lost 3 bases to trimming and J lost 8 bases, with 23 bases between them. The CDR3 sequence is CASSLKTPSGTSYSPLHF. CDR3 DNA sequence: TGTGCCAGCAGCTTGAAAACCCCGAGCGGGACATCGTATTCACCCCTCCACTTT.

The chain is built from TRBV29-1 and TRBJ2-1; 10 bases are a match to TRBD2. The V and J ends lost 8 bases and 0 bases, in that order; junction bases with no gene match: 10. The CDR3 totals 16 residues. Germline-derived CDR1 and CDR2 are SQVTM and ANQGSEA. CDR3 DNA: TGCAGCCAAGAGGGGGCTAGCGGGAGCTCCTACAATGAGCAGTTCTTC. Encoded protein: CSQEGASGSSYNEQFF.

This clone was observed once. This chain uses TRBV3-1 (or the pseudogene TRBV3-2) with TRBJ2-1, with 11 bases lining up with TRBD1. The CDR3 totals 15 residues. Germline V CDR1 and CDR2: LGHDT, YNNKEL (reference sequence). J lost 7 bases, V lost 3 bases, and 5 bases had no gene match. Here the CDR3 reads CASSHGQGAGNEQFF. CDR3 DNA sequence: TGTGCCAGCAGCCACGGACAGGGGGCAGGGAATGAGCAGTTCTTC.

This clone was seen once. The chain combines TRBV5-1 with TRBJ2-5; 8 bases are shared with TRBD1. The V segment lost 3 bases and the J segment 5 bases; nucleotides outside the gene matches: 6. Germline-derived CDR1 and CDR2 are SGHRS and YFSETQ. This CDR3 has 14 amino acids. CDR3: CASSSWTGSETQYF. The CDR3 nucleotides read TGCGCCAGCAGCTCCTGGACAGGGTCTGAGACCCAGTACTTC.

The chain joins TRBV15 to TRBJ2-1; D perhaps matches TRBD2 (5 bases). The V end was cut by 0 bases, the J end by 7 bases, with 13 bases between. The germline V gene has CDR1 LNHNV and CDR2 YYDKDF (reference sequence). This CDR3 is 15 amino acids long. The CDR3 protein is CATSRDKARANEQFF. The CDR3 DNA sequence: TGTGCCACCAGCAGAGATAAGGCGAGGGCGAATGAGCAGTTCTTC.

With regard to this clone: One end of the junction varies from germline; a read error may be responsible. The genes are TRBV25-1 and TRBJ2-1; TRBD2 is a possible D gene (5 bases). Germline V gene sequence: CDR1 MGHDK, CDR2 SYGVNS. The CDR3 sequence is 10 residues long. CDR3 in amino acids: CASSEREWVF. CDR3 nucleotide sequence: TGTGCCAGCAGTGAGAGGGAGTGGGTCTTC.

CDR3 DNA: TGTGCCAGCCGCGGGGGGGGGCTATCCACAGATACGCAGTATTTT. This sequence encodes CASRGGGLSTDTQYF. This rearrangement joins TRBV6-5 to TRBJ2-3, with 9 bases that match TRBD2. The CDR3 length is 15 residues. V gave up 8 bases and J gave up 2 bases; unmatched junction bases: 8. The germline V gene encodes CDR1 MNHEY and CDR2 SVGAGI.

This chain connects TRBV15 to TRBJ1-6, with 8 bases lining up with TRBD1. The J segment lost 9 bases and the V segment lost 1 base, leaving 5 bases of the junction unmatched. Looked up from germline, CDR1 is LNHNV and CDR2 is YYDKDF (reference sequence). This CDR3 has 15 amino acids. CDR3 loop: CATSRGDRGRSPLHF. CDR3 coding DNA: TGTGCCACCAGCAGAGGAGACAGGGGCCGTTCACCCCTCCACTTT.

The gene calls are TRBV9 and TRBJ1-2; D is undetermined. The V end was cut by 4 bases, the J end by 8 bases, with 9 bases between. From germline, CDR1 is SGDLS and CDR2 YYNGEE. The CDR3 covers 11 residues. The CDR3 bases are TGTGCCAGCAGCACCGACTCGGGCTACACCTTC. Residues: CASSTDSGYTF.

V usage is TRBV9 and J usage is TRBJ2-1, with 7 bases matching TRBD1. This CDR3 contains 16 residues. From germline, CDR1 is SGDLS and CDR2 YYNGEE. The J segment lost 5 bases and the V segment lost 2 bases, leaving 10 bases of the junction unmatched. The CDR3 loop is CASSVDPGQINNEQFF. In DNA, the CDR3 is TGTGCCAGCAGCGTGGATCCGGGACAGATAAACAATGAGCAGTTCTTC.

The chain carries TRBV6-5 and TRBJ1-4; D may be TRBD1 (6 bases). The V gene lost 7 bases and the J gene lost 0 bases, with 12 bases spanning the gap. This CDR3 spans 15 amino acids. Germline CDR1 reads MNHEY; CDR2 reads SVGAGI. For the CDR3, the DNA is TGTGCCAGCACACGACAGGTGCCAACTAATGAAAAACTGTTTTTT. Translated: CASTRQVPTNEKLFF.

The V call is TRBV18, the J call TRBJ2-5; 14 positions agree with TRBD2. In germline, CDR1 is KGHSH, CDR2 LQKENI. With 4 bases clipped from V and 3 bases from J, the junction kept 7 bases outside the gene matches. This CDR3 has 17 amino acids. CDR3 DNA sequence: TGTGCCAGCTCACTATCGGGACTAGCGGGGGAAGAAGAGACCCAGTACTTC. Amino acid sequence: CASSLSGLAGEEETQYF.

Comment on this clone: The junction departs from the called germline gene at one end, perhaps through a read error. J is TRBJ2-2 and V is TRBV10-2; TRBD1 matches at 9 bases. From germline, CDR1 is WSHSY and CDR2 SAAADI. CDR3 length: 14 amino acids. CDR3 DNA sequence: TGCGCCAGCGGTGAGACAGGGGGCACCGGGGAGCTGTTTTTT. It yields the protein CASGETGGTGELFF.

This chain uses TRBV6-5 with TRBJ2-1; D is ambiguous. Trimming shortened V by 2 bases and J by 0 bases, and 8 bases separated the two germline ends. Germline V gene sequence: CDR1 MNHEY, CDR2 SVGAGI. This CDR3 is built from 15 residues. The CDR3 reads CASSYDGGSYNEQFF. The CDR3 nucleotides are TGTGCCAGCAGTTACGATGGCGGCTCCTACAATGAGCAGTTCTTC.

V usage is TRBV9 and J usage is TRBJ1-4; possible D gene TRBD1, 5 bases. Between the trimmed V and J ends, which lost 4 bases and 4 bases, there was a span of 14 bases. Germline loops: CDR1 SGDLS, CDR2 YYNGEE. This CDR3 has 15 residues. The CDR3 region is CASSSRQGLNEKLFF. CDR3 sequence (DNA): TGTGCCAGCAGCTCCCGCCAGGGCCTTAATGAAAAACTGTTTTTT.

The chain uses TRBV2 and TRBJ2-7; tentative D call: TRBD2 (7 bases). CDR1 and CDR2 from the germline V gene are SNHLY and FYNNEI. V shed 11 bases and J shed 0 bases, with 20 bases lying between them. This CDR3 has 15 residues. The CDR3 DNA follows: TGTGCCCGCCGGTTTGGGGGGGACAACTCCTACGAGCAGTACTTC. This codes for CARRFGGDNSYEQYF.

This clone was picked up one time. This chain joins TRBV4-1 and TRBJ2-1; the D gene is possibly TRBD2 (5 bases). V lost 6 bases and J 4 bases, leaving 19 bases between the germline ends. CDR1 and CDR2 (germline): MGHRA, YSYEKL. The CDR3 length is 16 residues. CDR3 sequence (DNA): TGCGCCAGCAGTCAACCCCGAGCGGAGCTATACAATGAGCAGTTCTTC. Translating gives CASSQPRAELYNEQFF.